This T cell receptor (beta chain) was documented in a study of CD8+CD57+ T cells in acquired aplastic anemia. On the study more broadly: Sorting CD4+ and CD8+ cells gave DNA averaging approximately 3 ug.

CDR1 is SNHLY, CDR2 FYNNEI, per germline. The CDR3 contains 14 residues. Trimming pared 4 bases from V and 0 bases from J, leaving 7 bases between. Study results and caveats: It was found that about 31 CD8+ CDR3 sequences were shared between patients and controls.

On this clonotype: The antigen remains undetermined.

All sequencing subjects had displayed CD8+CD57+ cell expansion on flow cytometry. Among the patients, all had severe acquired aplastic anemia. None of the patients had been given any therapy when their blood was sampled. Profiles of TCR beta VDJ and CDR3 were generated from a genomic DNA template. TCRdb re-called the reads through MiXCR, storing one row per CDR3 protein. The sample has under 350,000 distinct CDR3 sequences; approximately 58% are singletons. Sequenced material: sorted CD4+, CD8+, or CD8+CD57+ T cells (not recorded which) from PBMCs. The rearrangement links TRBV2 to TRBJ2-1; no definite D call. The source is a human donor with aplastic anemia. The CDR3 reads CASSGSHSYNEQFF. The CDR3 region has the DNA TGTGCCAGCAGTGGGTCCCACTCCTACAATGAGCAGTTCTTC.